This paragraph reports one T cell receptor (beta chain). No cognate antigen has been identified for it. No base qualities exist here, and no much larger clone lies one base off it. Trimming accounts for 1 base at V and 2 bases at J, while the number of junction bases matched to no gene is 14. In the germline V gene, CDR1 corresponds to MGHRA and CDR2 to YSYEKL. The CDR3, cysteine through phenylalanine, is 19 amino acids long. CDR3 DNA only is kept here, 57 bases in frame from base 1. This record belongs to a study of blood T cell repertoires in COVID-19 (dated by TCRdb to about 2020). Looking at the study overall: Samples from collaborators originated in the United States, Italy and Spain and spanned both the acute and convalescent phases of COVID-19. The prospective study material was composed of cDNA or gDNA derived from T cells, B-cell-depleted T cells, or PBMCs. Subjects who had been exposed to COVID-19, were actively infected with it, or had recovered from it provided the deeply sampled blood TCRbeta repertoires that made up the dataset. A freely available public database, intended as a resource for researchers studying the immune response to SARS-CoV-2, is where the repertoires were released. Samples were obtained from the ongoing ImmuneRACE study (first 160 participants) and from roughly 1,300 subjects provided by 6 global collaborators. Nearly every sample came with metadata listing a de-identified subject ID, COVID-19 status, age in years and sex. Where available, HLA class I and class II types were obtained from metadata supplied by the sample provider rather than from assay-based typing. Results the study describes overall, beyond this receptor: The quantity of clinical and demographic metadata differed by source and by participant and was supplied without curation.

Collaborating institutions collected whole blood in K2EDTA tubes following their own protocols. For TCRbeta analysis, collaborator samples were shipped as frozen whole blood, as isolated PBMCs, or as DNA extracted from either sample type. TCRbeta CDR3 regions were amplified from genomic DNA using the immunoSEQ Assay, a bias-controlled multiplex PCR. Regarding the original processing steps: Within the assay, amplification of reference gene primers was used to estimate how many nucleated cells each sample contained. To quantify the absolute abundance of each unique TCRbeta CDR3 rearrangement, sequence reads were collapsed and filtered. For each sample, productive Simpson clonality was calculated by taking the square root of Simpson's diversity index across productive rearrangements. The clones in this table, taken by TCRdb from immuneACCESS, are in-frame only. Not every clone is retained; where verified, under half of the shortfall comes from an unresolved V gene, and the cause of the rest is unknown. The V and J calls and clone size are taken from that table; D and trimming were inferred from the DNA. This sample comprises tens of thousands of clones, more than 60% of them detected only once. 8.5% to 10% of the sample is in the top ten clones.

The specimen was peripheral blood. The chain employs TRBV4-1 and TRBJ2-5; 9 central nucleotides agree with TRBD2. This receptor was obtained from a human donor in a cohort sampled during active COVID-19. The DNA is TGCGCCAGCAGCCAAGCCAGAATCCTTAGCGGGGGTGCTCAAGAGACCCAGTACTTC. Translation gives CASSQARILSGGAQETQYF.